This record concerns one TCR beta chain sequence. The antigen is not known. No infections or other immune events were documented during collection. TCRdb's table, derived via immunoSEQ multiplex PCR, lists solely in-frame clones and lacks some. The sample has approximately 56,000 clones, 82% seen once. The sample comes from a study of identifying expanded T cells in peripheral blood. Study observations and caveats: Across healthy donors, higher total template counts meant significantly greater roughly 2-week count variance. Technical replicates showed 0.9 to 1.5 changed clones; roughly two weeks about 16.4; four weeks 19.

The source of this sequence is a person aged 18-69 years in good health. The sample consisted of blood.

The CDR3 here is CASISGAEETQYF. DNA for the CDR3: TGTGCCAGCATTAGCGGGGCTGAAGAGACCCAGTACTTC. J is TRBJ2-5 and V is TRBV7-9, with 8 positions matching TRBD2. In germline, CDR1 is SEHNR, CDR2 FQNEAQ (reference sequence). The CDR3 is made up of 13 amino acids. J gave up 3 bases and V 7 bases, and 4 bases lay outside the gene matches. Full variable domain (remainder filled in from reference TRBV7-9 and TRBJ2-5): DTGVSQNPRHKITKRGQNVTFRCDPISEHNRLYWYRQTLGQGPEFLTYFQNEAQLEKSRLLSDRFSAERPKGSFSTLEIQRTEQGDSAMYLCASISGAEETQYFGPGTRLLVL.